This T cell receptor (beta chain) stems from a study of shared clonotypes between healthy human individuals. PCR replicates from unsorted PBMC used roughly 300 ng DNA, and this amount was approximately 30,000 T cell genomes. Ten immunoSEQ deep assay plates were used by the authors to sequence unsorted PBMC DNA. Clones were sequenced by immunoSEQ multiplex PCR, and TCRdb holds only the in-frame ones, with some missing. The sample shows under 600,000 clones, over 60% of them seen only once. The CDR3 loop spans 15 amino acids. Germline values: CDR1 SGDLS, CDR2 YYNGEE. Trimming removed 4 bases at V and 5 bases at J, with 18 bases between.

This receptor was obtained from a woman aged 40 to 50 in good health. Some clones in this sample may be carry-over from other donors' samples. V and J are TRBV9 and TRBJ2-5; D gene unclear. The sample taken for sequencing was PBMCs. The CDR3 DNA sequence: TGTGCCAGCAGCCCCAGTGGCAGGAGTAGGGAGACCCAGTACTTC. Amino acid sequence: CASSPSGRSRETQYF.